This TCR beta chain stems from a study of CD8+CD57+ T cells in acquired aplastic anemia. The CDR3 runs to 14 residues. Germline CDR1 and CDR2: SEHNR and FQNEAQ (reference sequence). V was cut by 4 bases and J by 16 bases, with 22 bases left in between. Genomic DNA, serving as template, underwent TCR beta VDJ and CDR3 profiling. TCRdb redid the calling of the reads with MiXCR, one entry per CDR3 protein. The table records 270,000 or so distinct CDR3 sequences, around 82% of them present only once. Previously, flow cytometry had revealed CD8+CD57+ cell expansion in the patients chosen for sequencing. The rearrangement links TRBV7-9 to TRBJ1-4; D is ambiguous. The sample was sorted CD4+, CD8+, or CD8+CD57+ T cells (not recorded which) from PBMCs. This TCR came from a human donor with aplastic anemia. The chain's CDR3 is CASSSAGVPDTQFF. CDR3 sequence (DNA): TGTGCCAGCAGCTCAGCGGGCGTTCCTGATACGCAGTTTTTT.